This record looks at one T cell receptor beta chain sequence and its context. The data belong to a study of blood T cell repertoires in COVID-19. In the study overall: COVID-19 samples from acute and convalescent phases originated in the United States, Italy and Spain.

V was cut by 0 bases and J by 0 bases, with 9 bases left in between. The CDR3 contains 16 residues. In germline, CDR1 is LNHNV, CDR2 YYDKDF (reference sequence). Authors' data handling: Using reference gene primer amplification, nucleated cell counts were estimated. Method: immunoSEQ multiplex PCR; TCRdb's copy keeps in-frame clones and lacks some. That table is the source of V, J and clone size, and D and trimming were worked out from the DNA. The data show around 370,000 clones, around nine tenths seen once. Cohorts were based on clinical histories the participants reported. Two negative PCRs, clearance, or symptom resolution characterized the recovered Cohort 3 donors.

The J gene is TRBJ1-3, the V gene TRBV15; D call uncertain. The receptor comes from a woman younger than 30 who had recovered from COVID-19. The sample was PBMCs or T cells enriched from blood (not recorded which). The CDR3, as DNA: TGTGCCACCAGCAGAGATCAACGGGTCTCTGGAAACACCATATATTTT. Protein sequence: CATSRDQRVSGNTIYF.